This T cell receptor (beta chain) was captured by sequencing in a study of blood T cell repertoires in COVID-19. Looking at the study overall: For recovered donors of Cohort 3, there were two negative PCRs, clearance, or symptom resolution. The samples span acute and convalescent COVID-19 from the United States, Italy and Spain.

V was pared by 1 base and J by 5 bases, with 11 bases of the junction left unmatched. Germline assignment: CDR1 MGHRA and CDR2 YSYEKL. The CDR3 loop spans 17 amino acids. Clinical histories supplied by participants themselves formed the basis of cohort assignment. TCRdb's copy holds only in-frame clones and misses some; the assay was immunoSEQ multiplex PCR. The table includes roughly 190,000 clones, more than 85% detected once. This rearrangement joins TRBV4-1 to TRBJ2-5; 9 bases map to TRBD2. Sequencing was done on a sample of PBMCs or T cells enriched from blood (not recorded which). This receptor was identified in a woman aged 40 to 50 in a cohort exposed to, infected with or recovered from COVID-19 (not recorded which). The CDR3 spells CASSQAPGGRASETQYF. The CDR3 region has the DNA TGCGCCAGCAGCCAAGCGCCGGGCGGGAGGGCCTCTGAGACCCAGTACTTC.